This T cell receptor beta chain was recovered during a study of T-cell reconstitution after alpha-beta-depleted transplantation in children. V shed 6 bases, J shed 6 bases, and the junction held 10 bases outside the gene matches. CDR3 size: 15 residues. CDR1 and CDR2 from the germline V gene are SQVTM and ANQGSEA. As it was prepared, the TCRbeta library received unique molecular identifiers. TCRdb re-called the PCR reads with MiXCR, one entry per CDR3 protein. Among 300,000 to 400,000 distinct CDR3 sequences listed, roughly 17% were seen once. This clonotype appeared many times. The starting material was PBMCs, mostly from graft donor cells, obtained 360 days after TCRalphabeta/CD19-depleted stem cell transplant. The TCR was taken from a male patient between 2 and 15 years old who had a stem cell transplant for acute lymphoblastic leukemia, so the T cells may come from the graft donor. The chain couples TRBV29-1 to TRBJ2-3; TRBD2 matches at 12 bases. The CDR3 region has the DNA TGCAGCGTCGCCGGGACTAGCGGGTTCAGGGATACGCAGTATTTT. As protein: CSVAGTSGFRDTQYF.